The clone carrying this T cell receptor beta chain was found once. Per germline, CDR1 KGHSY and CDR2 FQNENV. The CDR3 length is 15 residues. The V gene lost 0 bases and the J gene lost 4 bases, with 12 bases spanning the gap. Each patient experienced a relapse that followed autologous stem cell transplantation, and brentuximab vedotin exposure varied. The sample comes from a study of PD-1 blockade in classical Hodgkin lymphoma. Repertoires were generated with immunoSEQ multiplex PCR, while TCRdb's copy carries only in-frame clones and drops some. Here the sample spans tens of thousands of clones, about two thirds being singletons.

The starting material was peripheral blood mononuclear cells (PBMCs), obtained before the second cycle of nivolumab. This chain joins TRBV16 and TRBJ1-1; D call uncertain. The source is a human donor with classical Hodgkin lymphoma. The CDR3, as DNA: TGTGCCAGCAGCCAATCGGGTACGGGAGGCACTGAAGCTTTCTTT. Protein sequence: CASSQSGTGGTEAFF.